This T cell receptor beta chain was observed in a study of vaccination and CD4 T cells after COVID-19. Trimming removed 2 bases at V and 3 bases at J, with 8 bases between. The germline CDR1 and CDR2 sequences are SGHTS and YDEGEE. The CDR3 has 13 residues. This clonotype was counted only a few times. Its antigen is not identified. Treatment denoted: roughly 11-day PBMC culture with coronavirus spike peptide pools or control peptides (ViraFEST assay). CD4+ T lymphocytes from the unexposed donor were collected before the COVID-19 pandemic (2011-2018). Cultured CD4+ T-cell DNA underwent Oncomine TCR Beta short-read sequencing. Genomic DNA was drawn out of CD4+ T cells grown in culture. TCRdb re-analysed the PCR reads in MiXCR, keeping a single row per CDR3 protein. Here the sample spans around 9,100 distinct CDR3 sequences, around a third being singletons.

The clonotype originates from a human donor in good health. Sequencing was carried out using CD4+ T cells from blood, cultured in vitro. This sequence joins TRBV5-8 and TRBJ1-1; D unclear. CDR3 residues: CASSLRGYTEAFF. The CDR3 DNA reads TGTGCCAGCAGCTTACGGGGTTACACTGAAGCTTTCTTT.